The 17 T cell receptor beta chains reported below all come from one sample, sequenced in a study of blood T cell repertoires in COVID-19. The method was immunoSEQ multiplex PCR; TCRdb's version includes in-frame clones alone and lacks a portion of them. The table shows roughly 130,000 clones, with around 90% occurring only once. Specimen: peripheral blood. These receptors came from a man in his fifties with active COVID-19.

The chain has TRBV18 and TRBJ2-1; 10 bases are shared with TRBD2. Germline V gene sequence: CDR1 KGHSH, CDR2 LQKENI. V was clipped by 5 bases and J by 5 bases; unmatched bases: 9. The CDR3 runs 16 residues. The CDR3 sequence is CASSGRIAGGNNEQFF. CDR3 sequence (DNA): TGTGCCAGCTCAGGCCGAATAGCGGGAGGCAACAATGAGCAGTTCTTC.

The J gene is TRBJ2-5, the V gene TRBV7-9; TRBD1 aligns across 8 bases. The length of the CDR3 is 14 residues. Germline loops: CDR1 SEHNR, CDR2 FQNEAQ (reference sequence). Germline trimming cut 4 bases from V and 9 bases from J; bases unmatched to any gene: 10. In DNA form, the CDR3 reads TGTGCCAGCAGCTACGGACAGGGAGGAAATCCCCAGTACTTC. Translation gives CASSYGQGGNPQYF. Together with reference TRBV7-9 and TRBJ2-5, the CDR3 gives the full variable domain: DTGVSQNPRHKITKRGQNVTFRCDPISEHNRLYWYRQTLGQGPEFLTYFQNEAQLEKSRLLSDRFSAERPKGSFSTLEIQRTEQGDSAMYLCASSYGQGGNPQYFGPGTRLLVL.

CDR3: CASSPPWDTYTGELFF. CDR3 DNA sequence: TGTGCCAGCTCACCACCCTGGGACACCTACACCGGGGAGCTGTTTTTT. This chain uses TRBV18 with TRBJ2-2; D is perhaps TRBD1 (6 bases). Trimming cost V 0 bases and J 3 bases, with 11 bases left between them. This CDR3 region has 16 residues. From germline, CDR1 is KGHSH and CDR2 LQKENI.

This sequence joins TRBV5-1 and TRBJ1-1, with unresolved D. The V gene's germline CDR1 is SGHRS and CDR2 YFSETQ. Trimming removed 1 base at V and 4 bases at J, with 20 bases between. The CDR3 spans 17 residues. CDR3 residues: CASSLSTQRLAGTEAFF. CDR3 nucleotide sequence: TGCGCCAGCAGCTTGTCAACCCAGAGACTAGCGGGCACTGAAGCTTTCTTT.

This chain links TRBV18 with TRBJ1-1; tentatively, D is TRBD1 (6 bases). V dropped 2 bases and J dropped 1 base, with 14 bases sitting between them. Germline V gene sequence: CDR1 KGHSH, CDR2 LQKENI. The CDR3 spans 16 residues. The CDR3 loop reads CASSPIPGHQNTEAFF. DNA for the CDR3: TGTGCCAGCTCACCAATACCGGGACACCAGAACACTGAAGCTTTCTTT.

The chain carries TRBV9 and TRBJ1-2; TRBD1 might be the D (5 bases). Germline lookup yields CDR1 SGDLS and CDR2 YYNGEE. This CDR3 is built from 16 residues. Trimming left V 3 bases short and J 2 bases short, with 17 bases between. The CDR3 DNA reads as TGTGCCAGCAGCGCCGGGAGTGGGGGGAGGAACTATGGCTACACCTTC. Encoded protein: CASSAGSGGRNYGYTF. The whole variable domain, remainder taken from reference TRBV9 and TRBJ1-2, is DSGVTQTPKHLITATGQRVTLRCSPRSGDLSVYWYQQSLDQGLQFLIQYYNGEERAKGNILERFSAQQFPDLHSELNLSSLELGDSALYFCASSAGSGGRNYGYTFGSGTRLTVV.

This chain links TRBV11-3 with TRBJ1-2, with 11 bases aligning to TRBD1. CDR1 and CDR2 from the germline V gene are SGHNT and YENEEA. The J segment lost 7 bases and the V segment lost 5 bases, leaving 3 bases of the junction unmatched. The CDR3 totals 13 residues. Here the CDR3 reads CASSPGQGGGYTF. CDR3 DNA: TGTGCCAGCAGCCCGGGACAGGGGGGTGGCTACACCTTC.

The CDR3 coding sequence is TGTGCCAGCAGTTTAGCTGGGAGGGATACGCAGTATTTT. Translated, it gives CASSLAGRDTQYF. The chain joins TRBV27 to TRBJ2-3, with D perhaps TRBD2 (6 bases). Germline loops: CDR1 MNHEY, CDR2 SMNVEV (reference sequence). The V and J ends lost 2 bases and 6 bases respectively, with 9 bases between them. The CDR3 consists of 13 residues.

The V gene is TRBV29-1, the J gene TRBJ2-3, with D unclear. CDR1 and CDR2 from the germline V gene are SQVTM and ANQGSEA. The CDR3 is 13 residues long. The germline V and J ends were trimmed by 0 bases and 6 bases, with 10 bases remaining between them. CDR3 in DNA: TGCAGCGTTGAAGACAGGTCGCCGGATACGCAGTATTTT. Protein: CSVEDRSPDTQYF.

The chain carries TRBV5-4 and TRBJ2-1, with 10 bases fitting TRBD2. The V gene end was trimmed by 6 bases and the J gene end by 1 base; junction bases not matched to a gene: 7. Germline assignment: CDR1 SGHNT and CDR2 YYREEE (reference sequence). CDR3 length: 16 residues. CDR3 nucleotide sequence: TGTGCCAGCAAAATAAGCGGGGGGGCTTCCTACAATGAGCAGTTCTTC. This codes for CASKISGGASYNEQFF.

The CDR3 reads CAISESLRYEQYV. The CDR3 bases are TGTGCCATCAGTGAGTCCCTCCGGTACGAGCAGTACGTC. The chain employs TRBV10-3 and TRBJ2-7, with D hard to call. From germline, CDR1 is ENHRY and CDR2 SYGVKD. The CDR3 totals 13 residues. Trimming removed 0 bases at V and 4 bases at J, with 7 bases between.

The J gene is TRBJ2-1, the V gene TRBV11-3, with 10 bases aligning to TRBD2. The CDR3 is 15 amino acids. Trimming at V came to 5 bases and at J to 2 bases, leaving 3 bases not matched to a gene. Per the germline V gene, CDR1 is SGHNT and CDR2 is YENEEA. The DNA for the CDR3 is TGTGCCAGCAGCCTAGCGGGGGATCCCTACAATGAGCAGTTCTTC. It is translated as CASSLAGDPYNEQFF.

The genes are TRBV18 and TRBJ2-5; the D is unclear. V lost 2 bases to trimming and J lost 5 bases, with 6 bases between them. The CDR3 has 12 residues. CDR1 is KGHSH and CDR2 is LQKENI in the germline V gene. CDR3 coding DNA: TGTGCCAGCTCACCAGGTCAGGAGACCCAGTACTTC. This translates into CASSPGQETQYF.

This chain connects TRBV6-5 to TRBJ2-7; possibly TRBD1 for D (6 bases). The CDR3 has 15 amino acids. CDR1 is MNHEY, CDR2 SVGAGI, per germline. The V gene lost 7 bases and the J gene lost 6 bases, with 22 bases spanning the gap. CDR3 DNA: TGTGCCAGCACCAACATGGGGCAGGGGTCCATCGAGCAGTACTTC. Residues: CASTNMGQGSIEQYF.

The V gene is TRBV19, the J gene TRBJ1-2; TRBD1 aligns across 7 bases. The CDR3 has 14 amino acids. Germline CDR1 LNHDA, CDR2 SQIVND (reference sequence). V trimming: 5 bases; J trimming: 11 bases; junction bases outside the gene matches: 14. The chain's CDR3 is CASSQQGPLSGYTF. The CDR3 region has the DNA TGTGCCAGTAGTCAACAGGGGCCCCTGTCTGGGTACACCTTC.

The V gene is TRBV6-5, the J gene TRBJ2-3; 12 positions match TRBD2. CDR3 size: 15 residues. Germline assignment: CDR1 MNHEY and CDR2 SVGAGI. V lost 6 bases to trimming and J lost 4 bases; unmatched junction nucleotides: 5. CDR3 coding DNA: TGTGCCAGCAGGGTACTAGCGGGAGGTTCAGATACGCAGTATTTT. Translated: CASRVLAGGSDTQYF.

The chain employs TRBV19 and TRBJ1-5; D possibly corresponds to TRBD1 (5 bases). Trimming removed 5 bases at V and 0 bases at J, with 8 bases between. Germline assignment: CDR1 LNHDA and CDR2 SQIVND (reference sequence). The CDR3 is 14 residues long. The CDR3 loop is CASSFQGSNQPQHF. In nucleotides, the CDR3 is TGTGCCAGTAGTTTTCAGGGTAGCAATCAGCCCCAGCATTTT.